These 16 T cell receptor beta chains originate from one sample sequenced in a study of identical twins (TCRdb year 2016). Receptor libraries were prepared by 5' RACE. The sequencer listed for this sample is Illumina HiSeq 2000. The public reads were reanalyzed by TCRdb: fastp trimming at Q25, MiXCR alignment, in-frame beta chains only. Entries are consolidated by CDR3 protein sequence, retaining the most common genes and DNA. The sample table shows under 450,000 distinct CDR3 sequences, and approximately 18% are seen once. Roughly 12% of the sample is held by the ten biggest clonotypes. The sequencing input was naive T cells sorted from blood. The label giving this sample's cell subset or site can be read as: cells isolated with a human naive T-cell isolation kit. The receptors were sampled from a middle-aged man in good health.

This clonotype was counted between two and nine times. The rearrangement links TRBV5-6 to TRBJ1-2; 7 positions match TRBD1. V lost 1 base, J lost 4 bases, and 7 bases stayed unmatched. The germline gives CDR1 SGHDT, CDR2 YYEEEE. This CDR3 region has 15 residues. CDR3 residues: CASSLLGQTIYGYTF. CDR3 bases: TGTGCCAGCAGCTTGCTGGGACAGACGATCTATGGCTACACCTTC.

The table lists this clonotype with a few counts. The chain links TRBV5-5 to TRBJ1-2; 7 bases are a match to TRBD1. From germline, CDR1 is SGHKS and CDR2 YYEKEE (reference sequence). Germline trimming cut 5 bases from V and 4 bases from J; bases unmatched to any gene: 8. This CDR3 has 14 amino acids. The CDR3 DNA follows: TGTGCCAGCAGGATCGGACAGGAGATCTATGGCTACACCTTC. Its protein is CASRIGQEIYGYTF.

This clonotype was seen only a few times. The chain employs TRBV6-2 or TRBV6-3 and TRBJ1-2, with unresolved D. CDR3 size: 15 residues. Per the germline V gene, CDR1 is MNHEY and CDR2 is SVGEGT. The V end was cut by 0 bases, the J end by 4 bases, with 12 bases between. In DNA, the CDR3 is TGTGCCAGCAGTTACTCGGAAGCCGTTGGCTATGGCTACACCTTC. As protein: CASSYSEAVGYGYTF.

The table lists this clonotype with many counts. CDR3 in amino acids: CSARGRYTDTQYF. CDR3 sequence (DNA): TGCAGTGCTAGGGGGCGGTACACAGATACGCAGTATTTT. This chain connects TRBV20-1 to TRBJ2-3; D is possibly TRBD1 (5 bases). Trimming stripped 3 bases from V and 2 bases from J, with 9 bases between. Germline V gives CDR1 DFQATT, CDR2 SNEGSKA (reference sequence). This CDR3 is 13 amino acids long.

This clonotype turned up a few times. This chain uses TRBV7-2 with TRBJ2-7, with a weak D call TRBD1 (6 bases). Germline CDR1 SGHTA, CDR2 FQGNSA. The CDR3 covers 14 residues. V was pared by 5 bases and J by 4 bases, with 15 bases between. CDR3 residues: CASSHAGVIYEQYF. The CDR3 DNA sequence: TGTGCCAGCAGCCACGCAGGGGTTATTTACGAGCAGTACTTC.

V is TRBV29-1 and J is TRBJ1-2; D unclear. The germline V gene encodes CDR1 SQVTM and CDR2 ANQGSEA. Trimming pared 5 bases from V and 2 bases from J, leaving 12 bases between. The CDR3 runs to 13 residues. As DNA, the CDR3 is TGCAGCGTTAGTGACGGGCGGAACTATGGCTACACCTTC. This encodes CSVSDGRNYGYTF.

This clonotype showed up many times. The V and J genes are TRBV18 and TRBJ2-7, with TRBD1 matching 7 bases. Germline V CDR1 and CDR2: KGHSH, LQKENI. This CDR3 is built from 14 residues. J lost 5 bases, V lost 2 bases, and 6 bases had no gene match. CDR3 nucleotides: TGTGCCAGCTCACCATGGGACAGCGAAAACGAGCAGTACTTC. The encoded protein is CASSPWDSENEQYF.

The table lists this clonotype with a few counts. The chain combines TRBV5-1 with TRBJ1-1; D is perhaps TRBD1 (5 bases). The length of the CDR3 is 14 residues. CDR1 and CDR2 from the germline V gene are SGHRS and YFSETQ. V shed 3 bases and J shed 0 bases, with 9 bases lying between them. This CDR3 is CASSSTAMNTEAFF. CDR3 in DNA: TGCGCCAGCAGCTCGACAGCCATGAACACTGAAGCTTTCTTT.

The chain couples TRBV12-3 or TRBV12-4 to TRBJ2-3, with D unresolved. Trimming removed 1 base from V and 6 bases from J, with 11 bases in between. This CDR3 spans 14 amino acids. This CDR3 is CASSLVAGFDTQYF. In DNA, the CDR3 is TGTGCCAGCAGTTTAGTGGCCGGGTTTGATACGCAGTATTTT.

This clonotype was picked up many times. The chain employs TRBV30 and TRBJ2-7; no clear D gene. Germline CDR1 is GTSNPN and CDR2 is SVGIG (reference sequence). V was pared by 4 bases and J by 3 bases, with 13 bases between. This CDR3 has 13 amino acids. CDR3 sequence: CAWNHLSDYEQYF. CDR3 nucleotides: TGTGCCTGGAACCACTTGTCGGACTACGAGCAGTACTTC.

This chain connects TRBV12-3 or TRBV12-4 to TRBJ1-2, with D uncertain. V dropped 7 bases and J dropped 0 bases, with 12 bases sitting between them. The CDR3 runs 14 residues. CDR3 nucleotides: TGTGCCAGCATAGGGCGGGAAGCTAACTATGGCTACACCTTC. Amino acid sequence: CASIGREANYGYTF.

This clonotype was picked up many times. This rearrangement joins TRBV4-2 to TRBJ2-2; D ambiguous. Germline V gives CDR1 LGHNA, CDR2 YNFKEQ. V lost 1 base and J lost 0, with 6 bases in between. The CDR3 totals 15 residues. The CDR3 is CASSQAVSNTGELFF. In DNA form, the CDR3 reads TGTGCCAGCAGCCAAGCGGTCTCGAACACCGGGGAGCTGTTTTTT.

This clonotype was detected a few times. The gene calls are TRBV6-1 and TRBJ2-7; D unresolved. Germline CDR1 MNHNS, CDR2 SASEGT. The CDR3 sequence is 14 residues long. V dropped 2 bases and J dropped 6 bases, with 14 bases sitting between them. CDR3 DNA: TGTGCCAGCAGTGAATTGACACGGGCACGCGAGCAGTACTTC. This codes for CASSELTRAREQYF.

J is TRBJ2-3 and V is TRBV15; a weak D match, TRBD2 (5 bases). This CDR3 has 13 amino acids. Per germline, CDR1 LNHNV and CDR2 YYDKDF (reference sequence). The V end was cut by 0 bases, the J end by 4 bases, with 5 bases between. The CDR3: CATSREAADTQYF. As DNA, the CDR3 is TGTGCCACCAGCAGAGAAGCGGCAGATACGCAGTATTTT.

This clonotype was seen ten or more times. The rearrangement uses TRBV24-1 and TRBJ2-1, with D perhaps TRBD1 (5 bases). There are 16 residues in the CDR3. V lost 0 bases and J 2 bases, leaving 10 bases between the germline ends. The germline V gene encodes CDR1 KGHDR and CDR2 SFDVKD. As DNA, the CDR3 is TGTGCCACCAGTGATTTGTCAGGGTCCACCTACAATGAGCAGTTCTTC. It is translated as CATSDLSGSTYNEQFF.

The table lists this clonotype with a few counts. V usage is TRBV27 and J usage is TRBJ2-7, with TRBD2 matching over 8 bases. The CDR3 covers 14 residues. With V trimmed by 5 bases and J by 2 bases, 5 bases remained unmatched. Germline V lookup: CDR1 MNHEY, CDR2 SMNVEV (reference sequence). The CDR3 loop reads CASSRVAGTYEQYF. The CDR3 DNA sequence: TGTGCCAGCAGTCGTGTAGCGGGGACCTACGAGCAGTACTTC.